This T cell receptor beta chain originates from a study of Graves' ophthalmopathy and Graves' hyperthyroidism (dated by TCRdb to 2016 to 2019). Describing the broader study: Peripheral blood was collected at initial diagnosis, prior to any treatment. The study used signatures of the TCR beta repertoire to tell Graves' ophthalmopathy apart from Graves' hyperthyroidism and to predict which patients would progress to ophthalmopathy. In total, 135 blood samples were TCR-sequenced: approximately 42 ophthalmopathy, some 75 hyperthyroidism and some 17 hyperthyroidism-to-ophthalmopathy patients. To explore V-J signatures distinguishing ophthalmopathy from hyperthyroidism, a discovery set of 100 patients (43 ophthalmopathy, roughly 60 stable hyperthyroidism) was enrolled. An independent validation cohort comprised some 19 hyperthyroidism patients and over 15 patients who later progressed from hyperthyroidism to ophthalmopathy. In over 5 hyperthyroidism patients, the T-cell repertoire of thyroid tissue was compared with the T-cell repertoire of blood. After sampling, hyperthyroidism patients received methimazole starting at 30 mg daily, and ophthalmopathy patients received high-dose intravenous methylprednisolone. For training and testing, the 95 to 100 patients in the discovery cohort were randomly divided in a 7:3 ratio. Study-wide conclusions, independent of this receptor: No statistical method was used to predetermine the sample size, and group allocation was not hidden from the investigators. In validation, the model predicted ophthalmopathy progression with over 60% sensitivity and 72% to 80% specificity; fewer than 15 predicted patients were CT-confirmed with GO in a median of approximately 6.5 months. Most expanded thyroid clonotypes with a frequency above 0.001 also appeared in blood, which suggests that blood repertoires may reflect the immune response in the thyroid. Ophthalmopathy was separated from stable hyperthyroidism by the 13-signature model with roughly 88% sensitivity and 81% to 84% specificity in cross-validation and with 80%/75% in the test set.

Patients with ophthalmopathy had moderately to severely active disease, with a Clinical Activity Score of 3 or more, a NOSPECS grade of 4 or more, and a disease duration of less than 3 months. Patients with other autoimmune diseases, uncontrolled infections, pregnancy or lactation were excluded. Clinical symptoms, serum thyroxine, TRAb, thyroid ultrasound and orbital computed tomography formed the basis of the diagnosis. Using Ficoll-Paque density gradient centrifugation, PBMCs were isolated from less than 13 ml of fresh peripheral blood. Trizol reagent was used to extract the total RNA, and its quality was then checked on an Agilent 2100 Bioanalyzer. The cysteine opens and the phenylalanine closes a CDR3 of 14 amino acids. Kept here is only the CDR3 DNA, which spans 42 bases and is read in frame from base 1. From the germline V gene, CDR1 is SGHAT and CDR2 is FQNNGV. For this clonotype: Its binding antigen is unknown. It may be a read error: a sequence one base away is much more abundant.

For repertoire sequencing, TCR beta CDR3 regions were amplified from RNA transcripts. A first-round RT-PCR used HTBI primers with the Qiagen OneStep RT-PCR kit, followed by a second-round multiplex PCR, size selection and purification. The libraries underwent paired-end sequencing with 100 bp reads on an Illumina HiSeq2000. The original methods were these. SOAPnuke was used to process the reads, throwing out any read that had adapters, had uncalled bases, had a mean Phred below 15, or lacked an exact constant-primer or identifier match. High-quality paired reads were merged with COPE v1.2.5. Clonotypes were defined as unique nucleotide sequences and were aligned to IMGT TRB V, D and J references using MiTCR v1.1. The analysis was limited to V-J combinations with a frequency above 0.0001, which together covered approximately 99% of repertoires. A TCR clonal expansion and chaos score per V-J combination was defined as the ratio of F50 clonal expansion to chaos observed in the TCRdist matrix. Welch's t-statistics and random forest were used to reduce the features to some 13 V-J combinations, which were then used as input to a naive Bayes classifier. Thyroid-blood repertoire similarity was quantified with the Morisita-Horn index. In TCRdb, the public reads were trimmed at Q25 with fastp and aligned with MiXCR, with productive beta chains retained. Each entry merges the rows of one CDR3 protein and shows their most common DNA and genes. The V and J calls were determined by TCRdb, not by the authors. This sample is represented by roughly 500,000 distinct CDR3 sequences; 13% to 15% of them were singletons. Of the sample, around 9.8% falls within the top ten clones.

The V and J genes are TRBV11-2 and TRBJ1-2, and the D gene may be TRBD1, 5 bases matching. Sequenced input: blood. The clonotype was recovered from a woman aged 30 to 39 with Graves' ophthalmopathy. Donor details come from another sample of the same person, matched by shared clones. The DNA reads TGTGCCATCAGCCCACTGTTGGGGGTTGTTGGCTACACCTTC. This yields the protein CAISPLLGVVGYTF.